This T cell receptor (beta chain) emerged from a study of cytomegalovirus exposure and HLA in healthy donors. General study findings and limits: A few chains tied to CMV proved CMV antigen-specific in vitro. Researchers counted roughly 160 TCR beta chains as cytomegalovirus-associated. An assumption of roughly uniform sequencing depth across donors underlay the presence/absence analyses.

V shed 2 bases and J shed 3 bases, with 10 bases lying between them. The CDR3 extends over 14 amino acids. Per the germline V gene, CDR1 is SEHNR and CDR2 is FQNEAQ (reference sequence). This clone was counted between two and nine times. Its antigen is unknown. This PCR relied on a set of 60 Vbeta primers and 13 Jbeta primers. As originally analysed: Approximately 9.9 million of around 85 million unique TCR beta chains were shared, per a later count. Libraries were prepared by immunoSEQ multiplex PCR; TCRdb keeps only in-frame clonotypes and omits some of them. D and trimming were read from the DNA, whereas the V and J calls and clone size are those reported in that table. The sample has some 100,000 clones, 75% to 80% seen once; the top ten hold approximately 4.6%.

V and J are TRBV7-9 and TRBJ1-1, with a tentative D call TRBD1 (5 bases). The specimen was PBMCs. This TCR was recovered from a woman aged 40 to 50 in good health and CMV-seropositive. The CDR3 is CASSLSQEYTEAFF. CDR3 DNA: TGTGCCAGCAGCTTATCACAGGAGTACACTGAAGCTTTCTTT.